A single sample is the source of the 21 T cell receptor beta chains below, sequenced in a study of blood T cell dynamics during melanoma immunotherapy. The repertoire was sequenced with immunoSEQ multiplex PCR; TCRdb's copy has only in-frame clones and lacks some. The table shows 20,000 to 30,000 clones, with 87% occurring only once. The time point here: pre-treatment baseline. This sample comprised blood, obtained from a patient treated with checkpoint blockade. The receptors were gathered from a human donor with melanoma.

The J gene is TRBJ1-5, the V gene TRBV18; no clear D gene. The CDR3 extends over 13 amino acids. V was clipped by 3 bases and J by 6 bases, with 9 bases between them. Germline lookup yields CDR1 KGHSH and CDR2 LQKENI. In DNA, the CDR3 is TGTGCCAGCTCACCCCTGAGAGGTCAGCCCCAGCATTTT. Translated: CASSPLRGQPQHF.

V gene TRBV2 combines with J gene TRBJ1-2; D not resolved. Germline V gene sequence: CDR1 SNHLY, CDR2 FYNNEI. The CDR3 spans 13 residues. Trimming removed 6 bases from V and 1 base from J, with 9 bases in between. CDR3 nucleotide sequence: TGTGCCAGCAGCGAGGGAAATAACTATGGCTACACCTTC. Translated, it gives CASSEGNNYGYTF. Full variable domain (outside the CDR3, taken from reference TRBV2 and TRBJ1-2): EPEVTQTPSHQVTQMGQEVILRCVPISNHLYFYWYRQILGQKVEFLVSFYNNEISEKSEIFDDQFSVERPDGSNFTLKIRSTKLEDSAMYFCASSEGNNYGYTFGSGTRLTVV.

This clone appeared once. V gene TRBV6-6 combines with J gene TRBJ1-4, with TRBD1 matching 9 bases. This CDR3 region has 13 residues. CDR1 is MNHNY, CDR2 SVGAGI, per germline (reference sequence). Trimming at V came to 11 bases and at J to 8 bases, leaving 9 bases not matched to a gene. The CDR3 sequence is CAGARTGVEKLFF. Here the CDR3 DNA reads TGTGCCGGCGCCCGGACAGGGGTAGAAAAACTGTTTTTT.

The chain couples TRBV6-5 to TRBJ1-2; TRBD1 is a possible D gene (6 bases). This CDR3 has 14 residues. Germline CDR1 and CDR2: MNHEY and SVGAGI. Trimming left V 6 bases short and J 5 bases short, with 16 bases between. CDR3 bases: TGTGCCAGCAGCCCCCAGGGGTTACAGTATGGCTACACCTTC. Its protein product is CASSPQGLQYGYTF.

This clone was counted a single time. This chain connects TRBV15 to TRBJ2-7; TRBD2 agrees at 13 bases. The CDR3 spans 15 residues. V lost 3 bases and J lost 7; bases outside the gene matches: 6. Germline lookup yields CDR1 LNHNV and CDR2 YYDKDF (reference sequence). CDR3 coding DNA: TGTGCCACCAGCAGGCCGGGACTAGCGGGACGGGAGCAGTACTTC. Translating it yields CATSRPGLAGREQYF.

This clone was seen a handful of times. CDR3 residues: CASSLDPVYSPLHF. DNA for the CDR3: TGTGCCAGCAGCTTAGATCCAGTTTATTCACCCCTCCACTTT. The chain employs TRBV11-2 and TRBJ1-6; unclear D gene. The CDR3 runs 14 residues. Germline CDR1 is SGHAT and CDR2 is FQNNGV. V was clipped by 0 bases and J by 8 bases, with 8 bases between them.

J is TRBJ1-4 and V is TRBV28, with D tentatively TRBD1 (5 bases). The V and J ends lost 8 bases and 7 bases respectively, with 20 bases between them. This CDR3 contains 15 residues. Germline CDR1 MDHEN, CDR2 SYDVKM. The CDR3 here is CASVSFPQGSEKLFF. CDR3 DNA sequence: TGTGCCAGCGTTTCGTTCCCTCAGGGAAGTGAAAAACTGTTTTTT.

DNA of the CDR3: TGTGCCAGCAGTGTAGACGTGAGCTCCTACAATGAGCAGTTCTTC. Residues: CASSVDVSSYNEQFF. The chain employs TRBV6-1 and TRBJ2-1, with D hard to call. V was pared by 4 bases and J by 0 bases, with 10 bases between. The CDR3 is 15 amino acids. Germline-derived CDR1 and CDR2 are MNHNS and SASEGT.

The chain is built from TRBV6-5 and TRBJ2-3, with unresolved D. CDR1 is MNHEY and CDR2 is SVGAGI in the germline V gene. The CDR3 runs to 13 residues. With 5 bases removed from V and 5 bases from J, the gap between germline ends came to 11 bases. Written as DNA, the CDR3 is TGTGCCAGCAGTGCGACTCCAGGAGATACGCAGTATTTT. The encoded protein is CASSATPGDTQYF.

This clone was counted only a few times. The chain recombines TRBV2 with TRBJ1-2; TRBD1 is a possible D gene (6 bases). The ends were cut back, 3 bases at V and 8 bases at J, with 19 bases in the middle. The CDR3 is 15 amino acids. Germline CDR1 reads SNHLY; CDR2 reads FYNNEI. The CDR3 sequence is CASSDWQGPSRGYTF. DNA of the CDR3: TGTGCCAGCAGTGATTGGCAGGGGCCGTCCAGAGGCTACACCTTC.

This chain connects TRBV7-2 to TRBJ2-1, with 8 bases lining up with TRBD2. CDR3 length equals 17 residues. V dropped 1 base and J dropped 4; count of bases not matched to a gene: 9. Germline V lookup: CDR1 SGHTA, CDR2 FQGNSA. The CDR3 bases are TGTGCCAGCAGCTTAGGGCTAGCGGGCCTTGCATACAATGAGCAGTTCTTC. Residues: CASSLGLAGLAYNEQFF.

V and J are TRBV11-2 and TRBJ2-2; 7 nucleotides agree with TRBD2. The CDR3 loop spans 16 amino acids. Germline CDR1 reads SGHAT; CDR2 reads FQNNGV. The trim removed 5 bases at V and 2 bases at J, leaving 8 bases unmatched. CDR3 in DNA: TGTGCCAGCAGCGACGGTCCTAGCGGAAACACCGGGGAGCTGTTTTTT. Translation gives CASSDGPSGNTGELFF.

V gene TRBV11-2 combines with J gene TRBJ1-6; D is uncertain. Germline CDR1 SGHAT, CDR2 FQNNGV. Between the trimmed V and J ends, which lost 2 bases and 8 bases, there was a span of 16 bases. There are 16 residues in the CDR3. The CDR3 loop reads CASSLLSSGSYSPLHF. The DNA of the CDR3 is TGTGCCAGCAGCTTACTATCGTCAGGTTCTTATTCACCCCTCCACTTT.

The chain combines TRBV2 with TRBJ1-1; possibly TRBD1 for D (5 bases). The CDR3 is made up of 13 amino acids. V was clipped by 6 bases and J by 11 bases, with 19 bases between them. The germline CDR1 and CDR2 sequences are SNHLY and FYNNEI. The chain's CDR3 is CASRQDSPRGAFF. The DNA for the CDR3 is TGTGCCAGCAGACAAGACAGTCCTCGAGGGGCTTTCTTT.

V is TRBV9 and J is TRBJ1-4; D perhaps matches TRBD1 (6 bases). Trimming pared 3 bases from V and 8 bases from J, leaving 20 bases between. This CDR3 spans 16 amino acids. The germline gives CDR1 SGDLS, CDR2 YYNGEE. The CDR3 nucleotides are TGTGCCAGCAGCGCGGGGACGGGGGGCGCCCGGGAAAAACTGTTTTTT. Translated: CASSAGTGGAREKLFF.

This clone was detected only a few times. The chain employs TRBV28 and TRBJ2-1, with TRBD1 identical over 8 bases. The CDR3 has 14 residues. Trimming at V came to 2 bases and at J to 8 bases, leaving 5 bases not matched to a gene. CDR1 and CDR2 from the germline V gene are MDHEN and SYDVKM. The CDR3 is CASSLGQGFDEQFF. Written as DNA, the CDR3 is TGTGCCAGCAGTTTAGGACAGGGTTTCGATGAGCAGTTCTTC.

The sample holds one count of this clone. The J gene is TRBJ1-5, the V gene TRBV5-5; tentatively, D is TRBD1 (5 bases). Germline CDR1 reads SGHKS; CDR2 reads YYEKEE (reference sequence). Trimming pared 4 bases from V and 4 bases from J, leaving 15 bases between. There are 15 residues in the CDR3. The CDR3 loop reads CASSRGGALNQPQHF. The CDR3, as DNA: TGTGCCAGCAGCCGCGGAGGGGCTCTGAATCAGCCCCAGCATTTT.

This chain links TRBV7-9 with TRBJ2-7; 9 positions agree with TRBD2. Germline CDR1 and CDR2: SEHNR and FQNEAQ (reference sequence). After removal of 5 bases from V and 3 bases from J, the junction contained 14 bases not matched to a gene. This CDR3 is 17 amino acids long. The CDR3 sequence: CASSQGSTGLAIYEQYF. As DNA, the CDR3 is TGTGCCAGCAGCCAGGGGTCGACGGGACTAGCTATCTACGAGCAGTACTTC. Full variable domain (remainder filled in from reference TRBV7-9 and TRBJ2-7): DTGVSQNPRHKITKRGQNVTFRCDPISEHNRLYWYRQTLGQGPEFLTYFQNEAQLEKSRLLSDRFSAERPKGSFSTLEIQRTEQGDSAMYLCASSQGSTGLAIYEQYFGPGTRLTVT.

CDR3 DNA sequence: TGTGCCAGCAGCTTGGGCCCCGATATCCCAGATACGCAGTATTTT. Residues: CASSLGPDIPDTQYF. The J gene is TRBJ2-3, the V gene TRBV7-2; no clear D. Germline V gene data show CDR1 as SGHTA and CDR2 as FQGNSA. With 3 bases removed from V and 4 bases from J, the gap between germline ends came to 14 bases. The CDR3 sequence is 15 residues long.

The J gene is TRBJ2-2, the V gene TRBV10-2; 12 bases are shared with TRBD2. There are 14 residues in the CDR3. V dropped 6 bases and J dropped 6; count of bases not matched to a gene: 2. Germline-derived CDR1 and CDR2 are WSHSY and SAAADI. CDR3 loop: CASRTSGSSGELFF. CDR3 nucleotide sequence: TGCGCCAGCAGGACTAGCGGGAGCTCCGGGGAGCTGTTTTTT.

This chain uses TRBV5-1 with TRBJ2-7; 11 nucleotides match TRBD1. This CDR3 has 14 amino acids. The J segment lost 2 bases and the V segment lost 5 bases, leaving 3 bases of the junction unmatched. Germline assignment: CDR1 SGHRS and CDR2 YFSETQ. The CDR3 coding sequence is TGCGCCAGCAGTGGGACAGGGGGGGCCTACGAGCAGTACTTC. Its protein product is CASSGTGGAYEQYF. Filled out from reference TRBV5-1 and TRBJ2-7, the complete variable domain reads KAGVTQTPRYLIKTRGQQVTLSCSPISGHRSVSWYQQTPGQGLQFLFEYFSETQRNKGNFPGRFSGRQFSNSRSEMNVSTLELGDSALYLCASSGTGGAYEQYFGPGTRLTVT.